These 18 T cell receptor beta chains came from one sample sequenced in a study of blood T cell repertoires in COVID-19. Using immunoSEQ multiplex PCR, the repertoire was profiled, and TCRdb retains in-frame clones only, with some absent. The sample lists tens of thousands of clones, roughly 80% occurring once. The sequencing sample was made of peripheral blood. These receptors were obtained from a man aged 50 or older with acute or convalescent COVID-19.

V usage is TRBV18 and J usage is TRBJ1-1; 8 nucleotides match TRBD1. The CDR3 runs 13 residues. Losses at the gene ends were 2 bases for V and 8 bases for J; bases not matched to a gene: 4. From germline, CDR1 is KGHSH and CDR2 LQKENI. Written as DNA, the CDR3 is TGTGCCAGCTCACCAGGACAGGGTCGCGAAGCTTTCTTT. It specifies CASSPGQGREAFF.

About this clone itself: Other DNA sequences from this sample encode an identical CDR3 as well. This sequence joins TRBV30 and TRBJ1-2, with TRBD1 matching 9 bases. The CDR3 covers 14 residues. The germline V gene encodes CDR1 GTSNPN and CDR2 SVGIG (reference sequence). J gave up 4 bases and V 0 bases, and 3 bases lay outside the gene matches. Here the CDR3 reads CAWSVGQGGYGYTF. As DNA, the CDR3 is TGTGCCTGGAGTGTGGGACAGGGTGGCTATGGCTACACCTTC. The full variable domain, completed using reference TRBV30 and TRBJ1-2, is SQTIHQWPATLVQPVGSPLSLECTVEGTSNPNLYWYRQAAGRGLQLLFYSVGIGQISSEVPQNLSASRPQDRQFILSSKKLLLSDSGFYLCAWSVGQGGYGYTFGSGTRLTVV.

CDR3 in DNA: TGCGCCAGCAGCCAGGACAGATTGAACACTGAAGCTTTCTTT. It yields the protein CASSQDRLNTEAFF. The rearrangement uses TRBV5-1 and TRBJ1-1; possibly TRBD1 for D (6 bases). Trimming removed 4 bases from V and 0 bases from J, with 10 bases in between. The germline V gene has CDR1 SGHRS and CDR2 YFSETQ. The CDR3 has 14 residues.

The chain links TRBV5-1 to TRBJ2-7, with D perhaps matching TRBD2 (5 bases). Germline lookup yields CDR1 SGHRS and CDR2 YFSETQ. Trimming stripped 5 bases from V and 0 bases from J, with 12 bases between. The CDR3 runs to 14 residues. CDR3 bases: TGCGCCAGCAGTTTGACCGGGAACTCCTACGAGCAGTACTTC. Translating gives CASSLTGNSYEQYF.

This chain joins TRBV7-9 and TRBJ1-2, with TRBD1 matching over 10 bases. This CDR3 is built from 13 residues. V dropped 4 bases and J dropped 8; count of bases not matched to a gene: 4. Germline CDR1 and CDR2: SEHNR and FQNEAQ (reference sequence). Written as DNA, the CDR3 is TGTGCCAGCAGCTGGGACAGGGGCGGCGGCTACACCTTC. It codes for CASSWDRGGGYTF. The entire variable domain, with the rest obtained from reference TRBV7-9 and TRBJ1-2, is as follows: DTGVSQNPRHKITKRGQNVTFRCDPISEHNRLYWYRQTLGQGPEFLTYFQNEAQLEKSRLLSDRFSAERPKGSFSTLEIQRTEQGDSAMYLCASSWDRGGGYTFGSGTRLTVV.

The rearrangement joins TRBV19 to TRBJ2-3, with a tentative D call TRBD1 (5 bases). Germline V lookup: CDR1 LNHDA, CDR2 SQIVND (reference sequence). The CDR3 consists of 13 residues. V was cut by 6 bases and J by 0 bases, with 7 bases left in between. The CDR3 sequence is CASSDSSTDTQYF. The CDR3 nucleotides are TGTGCCAGTAGCGACAGTAGCACAGATACGCAGTATTTT.

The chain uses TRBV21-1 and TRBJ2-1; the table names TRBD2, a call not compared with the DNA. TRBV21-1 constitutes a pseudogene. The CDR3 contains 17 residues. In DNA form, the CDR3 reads TGTGCCAGCAGCAAAGCGGAACTAGCTCTTCCGTACAATAAGCAGTTCTTC. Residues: CASSKAELALPYNKQFF.

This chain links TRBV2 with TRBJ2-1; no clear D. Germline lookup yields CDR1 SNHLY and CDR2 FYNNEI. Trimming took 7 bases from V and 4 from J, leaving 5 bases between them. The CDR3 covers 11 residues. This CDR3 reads CASNFYNEQFF. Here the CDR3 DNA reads TGTGCCAGCAACTTTTACAATGAGCAGTTCTTC. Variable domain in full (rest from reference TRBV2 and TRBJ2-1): EPEVTQTPSHQVTQMGQEVILRCVPISNHLYFYWYRQILGQKVEFLVSFYNNEISEKSEIFDDQFSVERPDGSNFTLKIRSTKLEDSAMYFCASNFYNEQFFGPGTRLTVL.

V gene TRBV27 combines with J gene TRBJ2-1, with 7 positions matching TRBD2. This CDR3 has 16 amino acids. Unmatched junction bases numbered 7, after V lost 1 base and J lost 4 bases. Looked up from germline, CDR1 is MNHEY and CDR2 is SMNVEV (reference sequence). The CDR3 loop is CASSLYEGGPYNEQFF. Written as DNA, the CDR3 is TGTGCCAGCAGTTTATATGAGGGAGGGCCTTACAATGAGCAGTTCTTC.

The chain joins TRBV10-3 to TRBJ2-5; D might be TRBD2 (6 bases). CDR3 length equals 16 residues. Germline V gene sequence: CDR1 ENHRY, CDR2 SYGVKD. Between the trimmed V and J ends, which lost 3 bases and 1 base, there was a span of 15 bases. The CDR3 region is CAISEGIRRGQETQYF. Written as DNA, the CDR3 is TGTGCCATCAGTGAAGGAATCCGGAGGGGCCAAGAGACCCAGTACTTC.

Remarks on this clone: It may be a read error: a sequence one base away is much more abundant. The CDR3 sequence: CASSLQGYEQYF. In DNA, the CDR3 is TGTGCCAGCAGCTTACAGGGGTACGAGCAGTACTTC. This chain connects TRBV7-8 to TRBJ2-7; perhaps TRBD1 as D (6 bases). Germline loops: CDR1 SGHVS, CDR2 FQNEAQ. The CDR3 runs to 12 residues. V shed 2 bases and J shed 4 bases, with 6 bases lying between them.

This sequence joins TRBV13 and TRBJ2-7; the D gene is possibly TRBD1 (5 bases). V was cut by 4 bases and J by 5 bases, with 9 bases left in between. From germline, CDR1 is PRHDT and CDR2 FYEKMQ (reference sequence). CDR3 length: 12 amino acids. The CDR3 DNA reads TGTGCCAGCAGCTCCCAGGGAAACGAGCAGTACTTC. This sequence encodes CASSSQGNEQYF.

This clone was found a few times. CDR3 sequence: CSVQIAGASYEQYF. In nucleotides, the CDR3 is TGCAGCGTGCAGATAGCGGGAGCGTCCTACGAGCAGTACTTC. J is TRBJ2-7 and V is TRBV29-1; TRBD2 matches 9 bases. The CDR3 loop spans 14 amino acids. The germline gives CDR1 SQVTM, CDR2 ANQGSEA. V lost 6 bases and J lost 1; bases outside the gene matches: 7.

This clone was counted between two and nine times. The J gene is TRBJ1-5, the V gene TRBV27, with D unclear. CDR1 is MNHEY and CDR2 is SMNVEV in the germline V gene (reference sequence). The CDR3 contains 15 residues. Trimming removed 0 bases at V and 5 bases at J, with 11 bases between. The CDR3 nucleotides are TGTGCCAGCAGTTTATCGGCCCAAGAGGATCAGCCCCAGCATTTT. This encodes CASSLSAQEDQPQHF.

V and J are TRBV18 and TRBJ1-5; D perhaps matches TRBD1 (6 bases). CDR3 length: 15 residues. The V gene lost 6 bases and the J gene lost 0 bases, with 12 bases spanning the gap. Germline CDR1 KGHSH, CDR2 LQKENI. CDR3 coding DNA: TGTGCCAGCTCTTTGGGACACCATAGCAATCAGCCCCAGCATTTT. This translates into CASSLGHHSNQPQHF.

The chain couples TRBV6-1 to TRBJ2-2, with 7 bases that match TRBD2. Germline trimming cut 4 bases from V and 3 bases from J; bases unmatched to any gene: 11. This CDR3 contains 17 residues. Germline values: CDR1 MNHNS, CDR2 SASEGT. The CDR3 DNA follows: TGTGCCAGCAGTGCCCCCGGGGGGTACCTCGACACCGGGGAGCTGTTTTTT. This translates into CASSAPGGYLDTGELFF.

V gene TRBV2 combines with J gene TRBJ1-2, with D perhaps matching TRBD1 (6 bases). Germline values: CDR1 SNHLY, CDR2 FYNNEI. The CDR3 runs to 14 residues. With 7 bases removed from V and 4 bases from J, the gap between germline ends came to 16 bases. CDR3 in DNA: TGTGCCAGCACTGAGGGGGGGGCTCTCTATGGCTACACCTTC. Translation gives CASTEGGALYGYTF.

The CDR3 nucleotides read TGCGCCAGCAGCCAAGTTATAGCGGGAGTTTTCCTGGGCGAGCAGTACTTC. Its protein product is CASSQVIAGVFLGEQYF. This chain links TRBV4-1 with TRBJ2-7; 9 nucleotides match TRBD2. CDR1 is MGHRA, CDR2 YSYEKL, per germline. The CDR3 runs 17 residues. The ends lost 1 base at V and 6 bases at J; junction bases unmatched: 13.